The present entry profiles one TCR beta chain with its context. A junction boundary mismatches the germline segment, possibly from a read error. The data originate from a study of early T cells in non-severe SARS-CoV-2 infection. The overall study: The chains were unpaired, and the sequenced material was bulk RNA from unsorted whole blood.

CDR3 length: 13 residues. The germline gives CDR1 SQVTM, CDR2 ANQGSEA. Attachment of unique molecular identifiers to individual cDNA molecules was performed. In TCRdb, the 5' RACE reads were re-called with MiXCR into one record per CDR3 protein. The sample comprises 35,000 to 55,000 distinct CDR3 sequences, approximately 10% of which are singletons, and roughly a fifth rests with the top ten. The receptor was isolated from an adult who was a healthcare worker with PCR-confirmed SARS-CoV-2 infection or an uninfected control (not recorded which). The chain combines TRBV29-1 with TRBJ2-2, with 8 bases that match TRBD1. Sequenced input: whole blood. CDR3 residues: CSVQDRVAGEPFF. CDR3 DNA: TGCAGCGTGCAGGACAGGGTCGCCGGGGAGCCGTTTTTT.